Presented here are 7 T cell receptor beta chains from one specimen sequenced in a study of T cell responses to AZD1222 COVID-19 vaccine. Libraries were prepared by immunoSEQ multiplex PCR; TCRdb keeps only in-frame clonotypes and omits some of them. The sample has over 130,000 clones, 90% to 95% seen once. Sequences were derived from peripheral blood, sampled on day 0 of AZD1222 vaccination. The receptors originated from an adult in good health.

V and J are TRBV19 and TRBJ1-1; D is uncertain. CDR1 and CDR2 (germline): LNHDA, SQIVND (reference sequence). The CDR3 contains 14 residues. V lost 5 bases to trimming and J lost 0 bases, with 10 bases between them. CDR3 in DNA: TGTGCCAGTAGTGCGTTGGTGCTGAACACTGAAGCTTTCTTT. Translating gives CASSALVLNTEAFF.

This rearrangement joins TRBV14 to TRBJ1-2; TRBD1 aligns across 8 bases. This CDR3 is 14 amino acids long. The V segment lost 0 bases and the J segment 8 bases; nucleotides outside the gene matches: 5. The germline CDR1 and CDR2 sequences are SGHDN and FVKESK. CDR3 region: CASSQDRGRVGYTF. The DNA for the CDR3 is TGTGCCAGCAGCCAAGACAGGGGGCGAGTAGGCTACACCTTC.

The gene calls are TRBV7-2 and TRBJ2-3, with 8 bases fitting TRBD2. The V segment lost 1 base and the J segment 4 bases; nucleotides outside the gene matches: 10. The CDR3 length is 17 residues. Per germline, CDR1 SGHTA and CDR2 FQGNSA. The CDR3 is CASSLEGLAGTADTQYF. The CDR3 region has the DNA TGTGCCAGCAGCTTAGAAGGTTTAGCGGGAACGGCAGATACGCAGTATTTT.

This clone has a single count. CDR3: CASSQRAAGNTIYF. CDR3 DNA: TGTGCCAGCAGCCAAAGGGCCGCGGGAAACACCATATATTTT. The chain couples TRBV3-1 (or the pseudogene TRBV3-2) to TRBJ1-3; no clear D. Between the trimmed V and J ends, which lost 2 bases and 4 bases, there was a span of 9 bases. This CDR3 spans 14 amino acids. Germline V gene data show CDR1 as LGHDT and CDR2 as YNNKEL (reference sequence).

V and J are TRBV5-1 and TRBJ2-5, with 12 nucleotides matching TRBD2. The CDR3 is 18 residues long. CDR1 is SGHRS and CDR2 is YFSETQ in the germline V gene. After removal of 2 bases from V and 2 bases from J, the junction contained 10 bases not matched to a gene. The CDR3 here is CASSFELAGGYVQETQYF. The CDR3 DNA follows: TGCGCCAGCAGCTTCGAACTAGCGGGGGGCTACGTTCAAGAGACCCAGTACTTC.

The chain employs TRBV7-9 and TRBJ1-4; possible D gene TRBD1, 6 bases. The V gene lost 4 bases and the J gene lost 5 bases, with 14 bases spanning the gap. Germline V gene lookup returns CDR1 SEHNR and CDR2 FQNEAQ (reference sequence). The length of the CDR3 is 15 residues. DNA for the CDR3: TGTGCCAGCAGCTCTTTTTCAGGGGCCAATGAAAAACTGTTTTTT. Translating gives CASSSFSGANEKLFF.

The chain couples TRBV30 to TRBJ1-1; TRBD1 aligns across 8 bases. Per germline, CDR1 GTSNPN and CDR2 SVGIG (reference sequence). This CDR3 region has 15 residues. V shed 3 bases, J shed 3 bases, and the junction held 9 bases outside the gene matches. In DNA form, the CDR3 reads TGTGCCTGGAGAGAACTGGACAGGGTCGACACTGAAGCTTTCTTT. Its protein product is CAWRELDRVDTEAFF.